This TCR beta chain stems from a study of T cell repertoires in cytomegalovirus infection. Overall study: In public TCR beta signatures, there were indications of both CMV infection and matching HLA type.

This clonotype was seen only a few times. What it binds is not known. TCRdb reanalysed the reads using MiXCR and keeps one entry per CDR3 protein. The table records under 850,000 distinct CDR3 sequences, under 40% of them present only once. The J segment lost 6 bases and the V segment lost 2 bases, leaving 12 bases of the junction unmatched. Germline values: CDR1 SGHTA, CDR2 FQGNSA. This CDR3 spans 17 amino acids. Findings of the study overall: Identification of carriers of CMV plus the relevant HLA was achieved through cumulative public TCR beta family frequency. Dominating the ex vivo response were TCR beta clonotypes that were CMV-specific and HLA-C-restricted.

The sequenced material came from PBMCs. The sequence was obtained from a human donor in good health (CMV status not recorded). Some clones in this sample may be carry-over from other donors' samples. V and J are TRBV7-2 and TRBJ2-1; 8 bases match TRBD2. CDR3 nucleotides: TGTGCCAGCAGCTTAATGGATCCAGCGGGAGTTCGCAATGAGCAGTTCTTC. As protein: CASSLMDPAGVRNEQFF.